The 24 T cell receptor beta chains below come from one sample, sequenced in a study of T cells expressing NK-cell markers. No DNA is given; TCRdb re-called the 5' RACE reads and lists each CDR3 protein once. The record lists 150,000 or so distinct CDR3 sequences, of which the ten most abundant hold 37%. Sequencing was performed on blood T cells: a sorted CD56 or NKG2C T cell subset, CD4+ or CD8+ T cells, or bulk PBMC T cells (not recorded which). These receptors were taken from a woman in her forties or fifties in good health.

This chain's CDR3 is CASRRGGYTEAFF. The gene calls are TRBV5-4 and TRBJ1-1; TCRdb selects TRBD1, and the lack of DNA leaves this call unchecked. The CDR3 covers 13 residues. Germline CDR1 and CDR2: SGHNT and YYREEE (reference sequence).

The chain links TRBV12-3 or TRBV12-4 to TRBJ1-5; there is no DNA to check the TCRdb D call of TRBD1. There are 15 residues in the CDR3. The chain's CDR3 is CASRRTGFGDQPQHF.

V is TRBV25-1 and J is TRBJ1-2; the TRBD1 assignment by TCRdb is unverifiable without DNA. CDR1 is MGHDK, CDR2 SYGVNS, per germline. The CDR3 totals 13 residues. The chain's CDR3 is CASQGSQGGGYTF.

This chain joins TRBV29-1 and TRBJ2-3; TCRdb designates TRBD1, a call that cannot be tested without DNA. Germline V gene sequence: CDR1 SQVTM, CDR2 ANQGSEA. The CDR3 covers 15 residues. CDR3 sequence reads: CSVEQGGSSTDTQYF.

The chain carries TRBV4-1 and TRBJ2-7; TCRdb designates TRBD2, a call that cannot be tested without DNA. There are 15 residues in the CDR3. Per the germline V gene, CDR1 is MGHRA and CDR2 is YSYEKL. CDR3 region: CASSQRDLSSYEQYF.

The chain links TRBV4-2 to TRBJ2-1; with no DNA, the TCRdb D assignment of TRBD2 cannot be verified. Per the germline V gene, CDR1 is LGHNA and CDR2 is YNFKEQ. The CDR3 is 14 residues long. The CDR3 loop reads CASSPPGGLAEQFF.

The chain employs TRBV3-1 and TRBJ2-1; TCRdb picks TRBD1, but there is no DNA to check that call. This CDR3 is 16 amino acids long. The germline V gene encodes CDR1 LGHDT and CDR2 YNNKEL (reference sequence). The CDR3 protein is CASSQDRGSGHNEQFF.

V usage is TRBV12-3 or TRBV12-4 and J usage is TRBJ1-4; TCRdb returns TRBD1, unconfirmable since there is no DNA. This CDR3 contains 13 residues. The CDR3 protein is CASSLGGAEKLFF.

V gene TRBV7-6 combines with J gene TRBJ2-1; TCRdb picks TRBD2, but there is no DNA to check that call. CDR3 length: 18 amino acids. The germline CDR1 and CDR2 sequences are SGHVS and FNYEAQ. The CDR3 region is CASSLVVRLAGRDNEQFF.

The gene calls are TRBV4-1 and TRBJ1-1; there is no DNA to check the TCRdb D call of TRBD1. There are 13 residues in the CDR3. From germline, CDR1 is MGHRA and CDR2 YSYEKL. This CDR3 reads CASGNQGWTEAFF.

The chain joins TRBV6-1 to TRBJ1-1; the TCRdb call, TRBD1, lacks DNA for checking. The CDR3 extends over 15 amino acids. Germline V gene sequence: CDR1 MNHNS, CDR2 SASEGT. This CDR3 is CASSPLEGMNTEAFF.

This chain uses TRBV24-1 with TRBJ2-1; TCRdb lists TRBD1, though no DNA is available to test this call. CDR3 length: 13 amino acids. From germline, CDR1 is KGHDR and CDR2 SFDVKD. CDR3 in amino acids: CATQGGSYNEQFF.

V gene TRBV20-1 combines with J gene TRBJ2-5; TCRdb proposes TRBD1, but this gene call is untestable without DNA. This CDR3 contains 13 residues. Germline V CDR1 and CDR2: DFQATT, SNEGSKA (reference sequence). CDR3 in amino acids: CSARAGAMGTQYF.

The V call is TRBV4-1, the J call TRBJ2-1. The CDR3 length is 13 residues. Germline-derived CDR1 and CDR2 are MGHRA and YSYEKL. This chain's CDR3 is CASSQPGSNEQFF.

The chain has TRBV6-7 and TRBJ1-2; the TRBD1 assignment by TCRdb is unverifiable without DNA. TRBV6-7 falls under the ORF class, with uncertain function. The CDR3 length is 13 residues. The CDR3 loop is CASTEGCSYGYTF.

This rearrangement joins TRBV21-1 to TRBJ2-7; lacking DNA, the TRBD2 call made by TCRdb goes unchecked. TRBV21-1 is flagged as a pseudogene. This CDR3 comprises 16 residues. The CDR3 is CASSKRGLAGSYEQYF.

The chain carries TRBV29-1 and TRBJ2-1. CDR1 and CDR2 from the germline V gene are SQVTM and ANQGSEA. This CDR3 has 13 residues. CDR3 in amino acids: CSVEVGSPNEQFF.

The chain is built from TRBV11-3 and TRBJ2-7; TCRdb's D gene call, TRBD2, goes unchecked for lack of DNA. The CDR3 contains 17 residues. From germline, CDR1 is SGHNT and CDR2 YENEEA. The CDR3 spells CASSPSSGTLSSYEQYF.

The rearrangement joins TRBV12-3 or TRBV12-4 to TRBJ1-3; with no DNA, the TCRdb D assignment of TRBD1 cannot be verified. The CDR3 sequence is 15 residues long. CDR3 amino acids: CATMGPESSGNTIYF.

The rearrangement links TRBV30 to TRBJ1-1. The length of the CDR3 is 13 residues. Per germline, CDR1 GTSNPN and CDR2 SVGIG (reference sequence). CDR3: CAWSVRVGLEAFF.

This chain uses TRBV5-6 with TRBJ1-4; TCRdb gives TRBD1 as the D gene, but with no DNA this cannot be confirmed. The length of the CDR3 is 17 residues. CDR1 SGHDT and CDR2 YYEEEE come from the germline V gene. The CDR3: CASSFHRDRGENEKLFF.

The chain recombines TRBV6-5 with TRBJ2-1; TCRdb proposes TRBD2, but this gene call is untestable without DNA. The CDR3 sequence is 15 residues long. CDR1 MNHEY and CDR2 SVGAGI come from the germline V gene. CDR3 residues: CASSYSSVPTNEQFF.

CDR3 in amino acids: CASSARTSGKGNEQFF. The chain uses TRBV4-1 and TRBJ2-1; TCRdb returns TRBD2, unconfirmable since there is no DNA. Germline CDR1 MGHRA, CDR2 YSYEKL. This CDR3 region has 16 residues.

The chain's CDR3 is CASIPDRVGGGSEAFF. The chain links TRBV11-2 to TRBJ1-1; no DNA is available, so the TRBD1 call from TCRdb remains unchecked. CDR3 length: 16 residues. The germline V gene has CDR1 SGHAT and CDR2 FQNNGV.